The 14 T cell receptor beta chains below were found in one sample sequenced in a study of CD8 T cells in ankylosing spondylitis. TCRdb fed the 5' RACE reads into MiXCR, producing one record per CDR3 protein. This table has about 64,000 distinct CDR3 sequences, roughly 6.2% appearing once. The sequenced sample consisted of synovial fluid, either unsorted or a sorted T cell fraction (not recorded which). Every receptor here comes from a male donor with ankylosing spondylitis.

Many counts were recorded for this clonotype. The V gene is TRBV25-1, the J gene TRBJ2-7; a possible D gene is TRBD1 (5 bases). Germline V gene data show CDR1 as MGHDK and CDR2 as SYGVNS. V was shortened by 8 bases and J by 5 bases, with 16 bases between the two germline ends. The CDR3 runs to 13 residues. CDR3 protein: CASAIQGRNEQYF. The CDR3 nucleotides are TGTGCCAGCGCTATTCAGGGTAGGAACGAGCAGTACTTC.

This clonotype showed up many times. This chain joins TRBV6-1 and TRBJ1-1; D is ambiguous. The germline V gene has CDR1 MNHNS and CDR2 SASEGT. Deletions cut 7 bases from V and 1 base from J, with 13 bases between. CDR3 length: 14 amino acids. The CDR3 spells CASTDPAGNTEAFF. Here the CDR3 DNA reads TGTGCCAGCACCGACCCGGCGGGGAACACTGAAGCTTTCTTT.

This clonotype was seen repeatedly, ten times or more. This chain uses TRBV5-6 with TRBJ2-7, with TRBD2 matching over 10 bases. This CDR3 comprises 16 residues. The germline V gene encodes CDR1 SGHDT and CDR2 YYEEEE. The V and J ends lost 3 bases and 4 bases, in that order; junction bases with no gene match: 10. The CDR3 DNA reads TGTGCCAGCAGCTGGCGGCTAGCGGGAGAAGAATACGAGCAGTACTTC. Residues: CASSWRLAGEEYEQYF.

At least ten counts were recorded for this clonotype. This sequence joins TRBV7-3 and TRBJ2-5; no reliable D call. The CDR3 covers 12 residues. Trimming pared 7 bases from V and 5 bases from J, leaving 11 bases between. CDR1 SGHTA and CDR2 FQGTGA come from the germline V gene. CDR3 in DNA: TGTGCCAGCATGAACTCGCGGGAGACCCAGTACTTC. Amino acid sequence: CASMNSRETQYF.

On this clonotype itself: As the CDR3 is not closed by the conserved phenylalanine or tryptophan, this likely results from a read error. The chain links TRBV6-5 to TRBJ2-5; 9 bases align to TRBD1. The V and J ends lost 10 bases and 4 bases, in that order; junction bases with no gene match: 4. The CDR3 spans 12 residues. Germline CDR1 and CDR2: MNHEY and SVGAGI. The CDR3 DNA reads as TGTGCCACCCTGGACAGGGGAGAGACCCAGTACCTC. Amino acids: CATLDRGETQYL.

This clonotype was counted between two and nine times. V is TRBV5-4 and J is TRBJ2-3, with D possibly being TRBD1 or TRBD2 (5 bases each). CDR1 is SGHNT and CDR2 is YYREEE in the germline V gene (reference sequence). V shed 4 bases and J shed 3 bases, with 15 bases lying between them. CDR3 length equals 15 residues. CDR3 protein: CASSPGSRRTDTQYF. The CDR3 DNA sequence: TGTGCCAGCAGCCCAGGGTCCCGGAGGACAGATACGCAGTATTTT.

This clonotype occurred a few times. The chain employs TRBV24-1 and TRBJ2-1; 9 nucleotides match TRBD1. The CDR3 totals 17 residues. J gave up 4 bases and V 1 base, and 7 bases lay outside the gene matches. In germline, CDR1 is KGHDR, CDR2 SFDVKD. CDR3: CATSDFPGQGRYNEQFF. The DNA for the CDR3 is TGTGCCACCAGTGATTTCCCGGGACAGGGACGGTACAATGAGCAGTTCTTC.

This clonotype was seen at least ten times. The genes are TRBV9 and TRBJ2-7; weak D call: TRBD2 (6 bases). V gave up 0 bases and J gave up 6 bases, with 16 bases separating them. Germline V gives CDR1 SGDLS, CDR2 YYNGEE. The CDR3 spans 15 residues. The CDR3 DNA is TGTGCCAGCAGCGTAGTCCCCGGCCCGGAGGGCGAGCAGTACTTC. It encodes CASSVVPGPEGEQYF.

Ten or more counts support this clonotype. The chain has TRBV24-1 and TRBJ2-1; 13 bases agree with TRBD2. This CDR3 region has 16 residues. The V gene's germline CDR1 is KGHDR and CDR2 SFDVKD. After removal of 2 bases from V and 10 bases from J, the junction contained 7 bases not matched to a gene. DNA for the CDR3: TGTGCCACCAGTGATTCGTGGACTAGCGGGAGTTACGAGCAGTTCTTC. It specifies CATSDSWTSGSYEQFF.

Details on this clonotype: This may be a read error: a much more frequent sequence differs by one nucleotide. V and J are TRBV6-1 and TRBJ2-2; 9 nucleotides agree with TRBD2. Germline V lookup: CDR1 MNHNS, CDR2 SASEGT. The CDR3 is made up of 16 amino acids. The CDR3: CASTPTSGWNTVELFF. The CDR3 DNA reads TGTGCCAGCACCCCGACTAGCGGCTGGAACACCGTGGAGCTGTTTTTT.

This chain links TRBV18 with TRBJ2-5; D might be TRBD1 (5 bases). The ends were cut back, 6 bases at V and 0 bases at J, with 17 bases in the middle. From germline, CDR1 is KGHSH and CDR2 LQKENI. The CDR3 is made up of 16 amino acids. The CDR3 sequence is CASSPELTEYQETQYF. CDR3 coding DNA: TGTGCCAGCTCTCCCGAACTGACAGAGTACCAAGAGACCCAGTACTTC.

This clonotype has only a few counts. The genes are TRBV2 and TRBJ2-1; 7 nucleotides align to TRBD2. The CDR3 has 13 residues. Germline V gene lookup returns CDR1 SNHLY and CDR2 FYNNEI. Losses at the gene ends were 7 bases for V and 2 bases for J; bases not matched to a gene: 2. The CDR3, as DNA: TGTGCCAGCACTAGCGGACCCTACAATGAGCAGTTCTTC. Its protein product is CASTSGPYNEQFF.

This clonotype showed up just a few times. The chain joins TRBV19 to TRBJ2-1; maybe TRBD2 (6 bases). From germline, CDR1 is LNHDA and CDR2 SQIVND (reference sequence). The CDR3 contains 14 residues. V lost 5 bases, J lost 4 bases, and 12 bases lay in between. The CDR3 loop reads CASSQGAGYNEQFF. The CDR3 nucleotides are TGTGCCAGTAGTCAAGGGGCGGGATACAATGAGCAGTTCTTC.

This clonotype was observed at least ten times. The V and J genes are TRBV20-1 and TRBJ1-5; D remains ambiguous. CDR3 length: 14 amino acids. Trimming shortened V by 7 bases and J by 3 bases, and 16 bases separated the two germline ends. Germline V gene sequence: CDR1 DFQATT, CDR2 SNEGSKA (reference sequence). CDR3 region: CSVRGRNANQPQHF. The CDR3 coding sequence is TGCAGTGTTCGTGGGAGGAATGCCAATCAGCCCCAGCATTTT.